These 9 T cell receptor beta chains originate from one sample sequenced in a study of T cells in localized non-small cell lung cancer. The protocol was immunoSEQ multiplex PCR, while the TCRdb copy is restricted to in-frame clones and leaves out a portion. The sample includes 25,000 to 35,000 clones, 91% seen only once; the top ten take 5.5% to 6%. The starting material was PBMCs, obtained before any cancer treatment. The source of these receptors is a man aged 35 to 70 with stage II lung adenocarcinoma.

The gene calls are TRBV7-2 and TRBJ2-3, with D possibly TRBD2 on 5 matching bases. V lost 1 base and J lost 6, with 11 bases in between. Per germline, CDR1 SGHTA and CDR2 FQGNSA. The CDR3 length is 14 residues. CDR3 region: CASSLGTLPDTQYF. The CDR3 coding sequence is TGTGCCAGCAGCTTAGGGACTCTCCCGGATACGCAGTATTTT.

The chain links TRBV10-2 to TRBJ1-1; D ambiguous. This CDR3 spans 12 amino acids. Trimming pared 5 bases from V and 6 bases from J, leaving 10 bases between. Germline V gives CDR1 WSHSY, CDR2 SAAADI. Here the CDR3 reads CASSRTGAEAFF. The CDR3 coding sequence is TGCGCCAGCAGTCGCACCGGGGCTGAAGCTTTCTTT.

The CDR3 sequence is CASSSVGAGVNEQFF. The CDR3 region has the DNA TGTGCCAGCAGTTCCGTGGGGGCGGGAGTAAATGAGCAGTTCTTC. V gene TRBV25-1 combines with J gene TRBJ2-1; perhaps TRBD2 as D (7 bases). The germline CDR1 and CDR2 sequences are MGHDK and SYGVNS. This CDR3 spans 15 amino acids. V was trimmed by 5 bases and J by 7 bases, leaving 18 bases between them.

The J gene is TRBJ2-7, the V gene TRBV28, with D possibly matching TRBD2 (6 bases). Deletions cut 6 bases from V and 1 base from J, with 16 bases between. Germline CDR1 reads MDHEN; CDR2 reads SYDVKM. The CDR3 sequence is 15 residues long. Here the CDR3 DNA reads TGTGCCAGCAGCCAGGGACTGAGGGTTTCCTACGAGCAGTACTTC. Its translation is CASSQGLRVSYEQYF. The full variable domain, in which reference TRBV28 and TRBJ2-7 provide the parts outside the CDR3, is DVKVTQSSRYLVKRTGEKVFLECVQDMDHENMFWYRQDPGLGLRLIYFSYDVKMKEKGDIPEGYSVSREKKERFSLILESASTNQTSMYLCASSQGLRVSYEQYFGPGTRLTVT.

J is TRBJ2-5 and V is TRBV5-4; 9 bases fit TRBD2. After removal of 4 bases from V and 5 bases from J, the junction contained 12 bases not matched to a gene. The CDR3 extends over 16 amino acids. CDR1 is SGHNT, CDR2 YYREEE, per germline (reference sequence). The CDR3 DNA follows: TGTGCCAGCAGCCCGACAGCGGGAGGAGGTCTGGAGACCCAGTACTTC. It translates to CASSPTAGGGLETQYF.

The V call is TRBV7-6, the J call TRBJ2-2; 7 bases are shared with TRBD2. J lost 2 bases, V lost 1 base, and 10 bases had no gene match. Germline-derived CDR1 and CDR2 are SGHVS and FNYEAQ. The CDR3 is 18 residues long. This CDR3 reads CASSLEGSGRTNTGELFF. The CDR3 DNA reads as TGTGCCAGCAGCTTAGAGGGTAGCGGGCGTACTAACACCGGGGAGCTGTTTTTT. Complete variable domain (other parts from reference TRBV7-6 and TRBJ2-2): GAGVSQSPRYKVTKRGQDVALRCDPISGHVSLYWYRQALGQGPEFLTYFNYEAQQDKSGLPNDRFSAERPEGSISTLTIQRTEQRDSAMYRCASSLEGSGRTNTGELFFGEGSRLTVL.

As to this clone: An end of the junction differs from the germline gene, which may be a read error. The CDR3 spells CASREGTGGGYEQYF. The CDR3 DNA follows: TGTGCCAGCAGGGAAGGGACAGGGGGCGGTTACGAGCAGTACTTC. This chain links TRBV6-1 with TRBJ2-7; 12 bases agree with TRBD1. The V gene's germline CDR1 is MNHNS and CDR2 SASEGT. The CDR3 totals 15 residues.

The chain couples TRBV27 to TRBJ1-2; 7 positions agree with TRBD1. This CDR3 is built from 17 residues. The V segment lost 5 bases and the J segment 6 bases; nucleotides outside the gene matches: 18. The V gene's germline CDR1 is MNHEY and CDR2 SMNVEV (reference sequence). The CDR3 here is CASSPAGTALRVHGYTF. The CDR3 DNA sequence: TGTGCCAGCAGTCCCGCCGGGACAGCCCTGAGGGTCCATGGCTACACCTTC.

The chain combines TRBV2 with TRBJ2-5, with D unresolved. V was trimmed by 6 bases and J by 5 bases, leaving 10 bases between them. This CDR3 has 12 amino acids. CDR1 is SNHLY and CDR2 is FYNNEI in the germline V gene. Here the CDR3 reads CASSLLWETQYF. CDR3 sequence (DNA): TGTGCCAGCAGCCTTCTCTGGGAGACCCAGTACTTC.